A selection of T cell receptor beta chains follows, all from one sample in a study of blood T cell repertoires in COVID-19. Produced via immunoSEQ multiplex PCR; TCRdb's table is partial and in-frame only. The top ten hold 13% to 15% of the sample, which has 150,000 to 200,000 clones, roughly 80% seen once. Sequenced sample: peripheral blood. These receptors were taken from a woman between 70 and 85 years old with COVID-19, enrolled during active disease. Each CDR3 is given with its conserved first and last residue. D genes are given only for firm matches. Clone size is shown for a subset of rows, as once, few, many or a class of expanded clone.

length	V	D	J	size	CDR3	DNA
13	TRBV24-1	NA	TRBJ2-1	NA	CATSDAAYNEQFF	TGTGCCACCAGTGATGCGGCGTACAATGAGCAGTTCTTC
16	TRBV27	TRBD1	TRBJ1-6	NA	CASSSAGTGLVAPLHF	TGTGCCAGCAGTTCCGCCGGGACAGGGCTGGTTGCACCCCTCCACTTT
16	TRBV10-2	TRBD2	TRBJ2-3	NA	CASSGPGLAGTDTQYF	TGCGCCAGCAGTGGCCCCGGACTAGCTGGCACAGATACGCAGTATTTT
14	TRBV24-1	NA	TRBJ1-2	NA	CATSEAGVRNGYTF	TGTGCCACCAGTGAAGCAGGTGTACGGAACGGCTACACCTTC
14	TRBV19	TRBD2	TRBJ2-1	few	CASRSGRDMVEQFF	TGTGCCAGTAGGAGCGGGAGGGACATGGTTGAGCAGTTCTTC
17	TRBV24-1	TRBD2	TRBJ2-1	NA	CATSEPPRLAGPNEQFF	TGTGCCACCAGTGAGCCGCCCAGACTAGCGGGCCCGAATGAGCAGTTCTTC
14	TRBV30	NA	TRBJ1-3	few	CAWSGSKPGNTIYF	TGTGCCTGGAGCGGGAGCAAACCTGGAAACACCATATATTTT
13	TRBV28	NA	TRBJ1-4	once	CASSPPIREKLFF	TGTGCCAGCAGCCCACCGATCCGGGAAAAACTGTTTTTT
15	TRBV28	TRBD2	TRBJ2-3	NA	CASTSLAGGTDTQYF	TGTGCCAGCACCTCACTAGCGGGGGGTACAGATACGCAGTATTTT
13	TRBV28	NA	TRBJ2-1	NA	CASTPGPYNEQFF	TGTGCCAGCACACCAGGTCCCTACAATGAGCAGTTCTTC
13	TRBV28	NA	TRBJ1-2	once	CASSFAVNNGYTF	TGTGCCAGCAGTTTCGCTGTCAACAATGGCTACACCTTC
15	TRBV30	NA	TRBJ2-2	NA	CAWSVRDKNTGELFF	TGTGCCTGGAGTGTAAGGGACAAGAACACCGGGGAGCTGTTTTTT
16	TRBV29-1	NA	TRBJ1-1	NA	CSVLPGGRGLNTEAFF	TGCAGCGTTCTCCCGGGAGGCCGGGGGTTGAACACTGAAGCTTTCTTT
17	TRBV5-4	TRBD1	TRBJ1-2	NA	CASSLDRGIGRRYGYTF	TGTGCCAGCAGCTTGGACAGGGGGATAGGCCGGCGGTATGGCTACACCTTC
15	TRBV5-4	TRBD2	TRBJ2-5	NA	CASSLRLAGKETQYF	TGTGCCAGCAGCTTACGACTAGCGGGGAAGGAGACCCAGTACTTC
14	TRBV7-2	TRBD1	TRBJ2-3	once	CASNRDPGGDTQYF	TGTGCCAGCAACCGCGACCCAGGGGGAGATACGCAGTATTTT
13	TRBV7-9	NA	TRBJ1-2	NA	CASSLLGSYGYTF	TGTGCCAGCAGCTTATTGGGCAGCTATGGCTACACCTTC
14	TRBV19	NA	TRBJ2-3	NA	CASSQVALTDTQYF	TGTGCCAGTAGTCAGGTGGCCCTAACAGATACGCAGTATTTT
14	TRBV28	TRBD1	TRBJ1-4	NA	CASSPPPGGRMLFF	TGTGCCAGCAGTCCTCCGCCAGGGGGACGTATGCTGTTTTTT
14	TRBV7-8	TRBD2	TRBJ2-1	once	CASSLGGGGNEQFF	TGTGCCAGCAGCTTAGGTGGGGGAGGGAATGAGCAGTTCTTC